This T cell receptor beta chain derives from a study of blood T cell repertoires in COVID-19. Authors' data handling: Researchers report that nucleated cell counts were estimated from reference gene primer amplification. The assay was immunoSEQ multiplex PCR, and TCRdb's table has in-frame clones only and misses some. The V and J calls and clone size come from that table; D and trimming were worked out from the DNA. The table records 230,000 or so clones, 80% of them present only once. Germline V gene lookup returns CDR1 SGDLS and CDR2 YYNGEE. V was cut by 6 bases and J by 8 bases, with 14 bases left in between. This CDR3 has 12 residues.

The chain couples TRBV9 to TRBJ1-1; the D gene is possibly TRBD1 (6 bases). The receptor was isolated from a human donor in a cohort sampled during active COVID-19. Sequencing was done on a sample of peripheral blood. This CDR3 is CASTSPGTEAFF. In DNA, the CDR3 is TGTGCCAGCACTAGCCCGGGGACAGAAGCTTTCTTT.